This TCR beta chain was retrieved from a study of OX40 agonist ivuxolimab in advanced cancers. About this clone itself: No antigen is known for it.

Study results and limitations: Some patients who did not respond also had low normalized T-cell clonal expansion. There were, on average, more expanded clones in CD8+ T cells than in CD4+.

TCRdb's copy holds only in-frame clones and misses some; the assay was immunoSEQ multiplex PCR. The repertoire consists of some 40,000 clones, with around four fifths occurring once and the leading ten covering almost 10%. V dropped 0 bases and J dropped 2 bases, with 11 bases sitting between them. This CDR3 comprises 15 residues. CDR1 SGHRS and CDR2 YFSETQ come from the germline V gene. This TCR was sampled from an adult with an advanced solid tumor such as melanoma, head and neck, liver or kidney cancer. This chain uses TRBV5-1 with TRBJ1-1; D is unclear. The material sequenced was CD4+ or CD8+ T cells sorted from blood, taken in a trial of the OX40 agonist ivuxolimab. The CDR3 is CASSLDPQSNTEAFF. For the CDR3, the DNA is TGCGCCAGCAGCTTGGATCCGCAAAGCAACACTGAAGCTTTCTTT.